The 3 T cell receptor beta chains below were found in one sample sequenced in a study of shared clonotypes between healthy human individuals (TCRdb year 2020). The library was produced with the immunoSEQ multiplex PCR assay. TCRdb provides this immuneACCESS table in a form limited to in-frame rearrangements. Some clones are lacking; in checked studies, under half of them reflect an unresolved V gene, and why the rest are absent is not known. In all, the sample holds more than 1,200,000 clones, and 98% to 99% of those were seen once. In total, the top ten clones hold 0.36% of the sample. Sequencing was performed on naive CD4+ T cells sorted from blood. The cell subset or site tag for this specimen amounts to: CD45RA+ positively selected. These receptors were collected from a man younger than 40 in good health.

This clone occurred once. V is TRBV29-1 and J is TRBJ1-1, with D possibly matching TRBD1 (5 bases). Germline V gives CDR1 SQVTM, CDR2 ANQGSEA. V was clipped by 4 bases and J by 10 bases, with 10 bases between them. The CDR3 contains 10 residues. As DNA, the CDR3 is TGCAGCGTTGGGTCGGGGGGAGCTTTCTTT. Amino acids: CSVGSGGAFF.

The table lists this clone with a count of one. V gene TRBV15 combines with J gene TRBJ2-3; D unresolved. The CDR3 consists of 16 residues. V was trimmed by 0 bases and J by 6 bases, leaving 16 bases between them. Germline V gene data show CDR1 as LNHNV and CDR2 as YYDKDF (reference sequence). The CDR3 spells CATSRDIGTGGDTQYF. The CDR3 DNA reads as TGTGCCACCAGCAGAGACATAGGAACGGGTGGGGATACGCAGTATTTT.

The chain is built from TRBV6-5 and TRBJ1-5, with TRBD1 identical over 8 bases. The germline V gene has CDR1 MNHEY and CDR2 SVGAGI. CDR3 length equals 15 residues. V was clipped by 5 bases and J by 0 bases; unmatched bases: 3. CDR3 DNA: TGTGCCAGCAGTCGACAGGGGTATAGCAATCAGCCCCAGCATTTT. Encoded protein: CASSRQGYSNQPQHF.